The rows below give T cell receptor beta chains drawn from one sample of a study of blood T cell repertoires in COVID-19. Assay used: immunoSEQ multiplex PCR; TCRdb lists only in-frame clones, some missing. The repertoire holds 150,000 to 200,000 clones, with around 86% as singletons. Sample: peripheral blood. The receptor set was obtained from a man aged 50 or older with active or convalescent COVID-19. Each CDR3 is given with its conserved first and last residue. D genes are given only for firm matches. A row's size may be missing; if present it is once, few, many or a size class.

>TRBJ2-5|few|TRBV21-1|NA
CASSGGTGTLGETQYF
TGTGCCAGCAGCGGAGGGACAGGAACCTTGGGAGAGACCCAGTACTTC
>TRBJ2-5|NA|TRBV5-4|NA
CASSSQGIEETQYF
TGTGCCAGCAGCTCGCAGGGTATCGAAGAGACCCAGTACTTC
>TRBJ2-2|NA|TRBV5-1|NA
CASRSEGATGELFF
TGCGCCAGCCGGTCGGAGGGGGCGACCGGGGAGCTGTTTTTT
>TRBJ1-2|few|TRBV20-1|TRBD1
CSASEGAYGYTF
TGCAGTGCTAGTGAGGGGGCGTATGGCTACACCTTC
>TRBJ1-2|NA|TRBV3-1/TRBV3-2|TRBD1
CASSRSPGQNCTF
TGTGCCAGCAGCCGCTCACCGGGACAGAATTGCACCTTC
>TRBJ1-2|NA|TRBV5-1|NA
CASSVRTQNYGYTF
TGCGCCAGCAGCGTTAGGACTCAAAACTATGGCTACACCTTC
>TRBJ1-2|NA|TRBV6-5|NA
CASSYGGGQGGYTF
TGTGCCAGCAGTTACGGGGGGGGGCAAGGTGGCTACACCTTC
>TRBJ1-6|NA|TRBV30|NA
CAWRVSSPLHF
TGTGCCTGGAGGGTTAGTTCACCCCTCCACTTT
>TRBJ2-2|NA|TRBV9|NA
CASSPRDTLTGELFF
TGTGCCAGCAGCCCCCGGGACACCTTAACCGGGGAGCTGTTTTTT
>TRBJ2-3|NA|TRBV7-9|TRBD2
CASSVSTSGNTDTQYF
TGTGCCAGCAGCGTTAGTACTAGCGGAAACACAGATACGCAGTATTTT
>TRBJ2-5|NA|TRBV15|NA
CATSRDLGGQETQYF
TGTGCCACCAGCAGAGATCTTGGCGGCCAAGAGACCCAGTACTTC
>TRBJ2-1|NA|TRBV4-1|TRBD2
CASSLRDYYNEQFF
TGCGCCAGCAGCCTCCGGGACTACTACAATGAGCAGTTCTTC
>TRBJ1-4|NA|TRBV7-9|NA
CASSPEAEKLFF
TGTGCCAGCAGCCCCGAGGCGGAAAAACTGTTTTTT
>TRBJ2-7|NA|TRBV7-2|TRBD2
CASSLVPGLPPYEQYF
TGTGCCAGCAGCTTGGTACCGGGACTACCGCCCTACGAGCAGTACTTC
>TRBJ2-2|once|TRBV13|NA
CASRAGFGTGELFF
TGTGCCAGCAGGGCAGGGTTTGGTACCGGGGAGCTGTTTTTT
>TRBJ1-2|NA|TRBV5-5|TRBD1
CASNRQGMRGYTF
TGTGCCAGCAACCGACAGGGGATGAGGGGCTACACCTTC
>TRBJ1-2|NA|TRBV10-2|NA
CASSEGRSSNYGYTF
TGCGCCAGCAGTGAGGGGAGGTCTTCTAACTATGGCTACACCTTC
>TRBJ2-7|NA|TRBV11-2|NA
CASSFRQDSYEQYF
TGTGCCAGCAGCTTCCGACAGGACTCCTACGAGCAGTACTTC
>TRBJ2-7|NA|TRBV25-1|TRBD2
CASSWGGGGNEQYF
TGTGCCAGCAGCTGGGGCGGGGGTGGAAACGAGCAGTACTTC
>TRBJ1-5|NA|TRBV6-5|NA
CASSRDSGPNQPQHF
TGTGCCAGCAGCCGGGACTCTGGGCCCAATCAGCCCCAGCATTTT
>TRBJ2-7|NA|TRBV7-2|TRBD1
CASSQGGQGNYEQYF
TGTGCCAGCAGCCAAGGGGGACAGGGAAACTACGAGCAGTACTTC
>TRBJ1-1|NA|TRBV30|NA
CAWSREGFRTEAFF
TGTGCCTGGAGTAGGGAGGGATTTAGGACTGAAGCTTTCTTT
>TRBJ2-1|NA|TRBV21-1|NA
CASSKARGAPGDNEQFF
TGTGCCAGCAGCAAAGCGCGAGGGGCGCCGGGGGACAATGAGCAGTTCTTC
>TRBJ2-7|NA|TRBV4-3|NA
CASSQEWRLATEQYF
TGCGCCAGCAGCCAAGAGTGGAGGCTAGCGACCGAGCAGTACTTC
>TRBJ1-1|NA|TRBV9|TRBD1
CASSVETGVNTEAFF
TGTGCCAGCAGCGTAGAGACAGGGGTGAACACTGAAGCTTTCTTT
>TRBJ2-7|NA|TRBV19|NA
CASSLQGMNEQYF
TGTGCCAGTAGTCTCCAGGGGATGAACGAGCAGTACTTC
>TRBJ1-5|NA|TRBV18|NA
CASSSDSSNQPQHF
TGTGCCAGCTCATCGGACAGTAGCAATCAGCCCCAGCATTTT
>TRBJ2-7|NA|TRBV30|TRBD1
CAWSYRGVSYEQYF
TGTGCCTGGAGTTACAGGGGGGTCTCCTACGAGCAGTACTTC
>TRBJ1-5|NA|TRBV19|NA
CASSLANSNQPQHF
TGTGCCAGTAGTTTGGCAAATAGCAATCAGCCCCAGCATTTT
>TRBJ1-1|NA|TRBV28|NA
CASIRGGGDLNTEAFF
TGTGCCAGCATAAGGGGGGGCGGAGATCTGAACACTGAAGCTTTCTTT
>TRBJ1-2|NA|TRBV7-2|NA
CASSNSANYGYTF
TGTGCCAGCAGCAACAGTGCTAACTATGGCTACACCTTC
>TRBJ1-5|NA|TRBV7-9|NA
CASSLGGGQPQHF
TGTGCCAGCAGCTTAGGGGGGGGGCAGCCCCAGCATTTT
>TRBJ2-3|NA|TRBV7-3|TRBD1
CASSSTGVDTQYF
TGTGCCAGCAGCTCGACAGGGGTTGATACGCAGTATTTT
>TRBJ1-2|NA|TRBV6-5|NA
CASSYADNSNYGYTF
TGTGCCAGCAGTTACGCGGACAACTCTAACTATGGCTACACCTTC
>TRBJ1-3|NA|TRBV5-4|NA
CASSFYQTNSGNTIYF
TGTGCCAGCAGCTTTTATCAGACAAATTCTGGAAACACCATATATTTT
>TRBJ1-5|NA|TRBV18|NA
CASSPQANQPQHF
TGTGCCAGCTCACCCCAGGCAAATCAGCCCCAGCATTTT
>TRBJ1-5|NA|TRBV5-1|NA
CASSLGPQGNQPQHF
TGCGCCAGCAGCTTGGGACCTCAGGGCAATCAGCCCCAGCATTTT
>TRBJ1-1|once|TRBV5-5|NA
CASSSGSPAYATEAFF
TGTGCCAGCAGCTCCGGGAGTCCAGCGTATGCCACTGAAGCTTTCTTT
>TRBJ2-5|NA|TRBV11-1|NA
CASNIQGLTETQYF
TGTGCCAGCAACATCCAGGGCCTTACCGAGACCCAGTACTTC
>TRBJ2-5|NA|TRBV15|TRBD1
CATSDRGAATQETQYF
TGTGCCACCAGCGACAGGGGGGCTGCGACCCAAGAGACCCAGTACTTC
>TRBJ2-5|few|TRBV4-2|TRBD2
CASSISGGSGETQYF
TGTGCCAGCAGTATTAGCGGGGGCTCCGGTGAGACCCAGTACTTC
>TRBJ1-1|NA|TRBV30|NA
CAWDLRYTEAFF
TGTGCCTGGGATCTTCGGTACACTGAAGCTTTCTTT
>TRBJ2-2|NA|TRBV6-5|NA
CASSYSAVEDTGELFF
TGTGCCAGCAGTTACTCGGCGGTAGAAGATACCGGGGAGCTGTTTTTT
>TRBJ1-1|few|TRBV7-9|NA
CASSSRTRGGAFF
TGTGCCAGCAGCAGTAGGACCCGCGGAGGGGCTTTCTTT
>TRBJ1-5|NA|TRBV24-1|NA
CATILSGQPQHF
TGTGCCACCATTTTATCCGGTCAGCCCCAGCATTTT
>TRBJ2-2|NA|TRBV24-1|NA
CATSAEGRPGELFF
TGTGCCACCAGTGCTGAAGGGAGACCCGGGGAGCTGTTTTTT
>TRBJ2-3|once|TRBV7-2|NA
CASSLRSTTDTQYF
TGTGCCAGCAGCTTAAGATCTACCACAGATACGCAGTATTTT
>TRBJ1-4|NA|TRBV10-1|NA
CASSGQDSDEKLFF
TGCGCCAGCAGTGGACAGGACTCCGATGAAAAACTGTTTTTT
>TRBJ2-1|NA|TRBV27|TRBD2
CASRMGTSAYEQFF
TGTGCCAGCAGGATGGGGACTAGCGCATATGAGCAGTTCTTC
>TRBJ2-3|once|TRBV6-4|NA
CASSDLSTDTQYF
TGTGCCAGCAGTGACCTGAGCACAGATACGCAGTATTTT
>TRBJ2-7|NA|TRBV6-6|NA
CASTPTRGSYEQYF
TGTGCCAGCACCCCCACGAGGGGGTCCTACGAGCAGTACTTC
>TRBJ2-5|NA|TRBV5-6|NA
CASSLVQPQETQYF
TGTGCCAGCAGCTTGGTACAGCCCCAAGAGACCCAGTACTTC
>TRBJ1-4|NA|TRBV2|TRBD1
CASRTDRGSEKLFF
TGTGCCAGCAGGACGGACAGGGGGTCTGAAAAACTGTTTTTT